This TCR beta chain is drawn from a study of Ad26.COV2.S vaccination and SARS-CoV-2 variants. Sample treatment: 19 received Ad26.COV2.S at low or high dose, single or two shots; roughly five received placebo; per-sample allocation not given. The samples were gathered on day 63 after the first injection of vaccine or placebo. The data were produced by immunoSEQ multiplex PCR, yet TCRdb's version contains in-frame clones alone and is incomplete. This sample has roughly 700,000 clones, with roughly 90% found just once. J lost 2 bases, V lost 5 bases, and 11 bases had no gene match. This CDR3 comprises 17 residues. CDR1 LGHNA and CDR2 YNFKEQ come from the germline V gene.

This receptor was identified in a person aged 18-65 years who received the Ad26.COV2.S COVID-19 vaccine or a placebo. The rearrangement joins TRBV4-2 to TRBJ2-3; TRBD2 agrees at 9 bases. The sequences come from peripheral blood, collected in a trial of Ad26.COV2.S vaccine versus placebo. The CDR3 DNA is TGTGCCAGCAGCACCCTCGCGGGGGGGACCGTCACAGATACGCAGTATTTT. Translated, it gives CASSTLAGGTVTDTQYF.